These T cell receptor beta chains were read from a single sample in a study of cytomegalovirus exposure and HLA in healthy donors. Produced via immunoSEQ multiplex PCR; TCRdb's table is partial and in-frame only. The repertoire holds roughly 100,000 clones, with 60% to 70% as singletons. Sequencing was carried out using PBMCs. All receptors derive from a young man in good health and CMV-seropositive. Each CDR3 is given with its conserved first and last residue. A D gene is named only where the DNA matches it firmly. Rows may omit the clone size; those that give it use once, few, many or a size class.

clone_size,j_call,v_call,d_call,cdr3_aa,cdr3_nt
-,TRBJ1-2,TRBV9,-,CASSVIGESGYTF,TGTGCCAGCAGCGTAATCGGGGAAAGCGGCTACACCTTC
-,TRBJ2-7,TRBV18,-,CASSPGLVSYEQYF,TGTGCCAGCTCCCCAGGTCTAGTCTCCTACGAGCAGTACTTC
-,TRBJ2-1,TRBV7-8,-,CASSPEQGKDEQFF,TGTGCCAGCAGCCCAGAGCAGGGGAAGGATGAGCAGTTCTTC
-,TRBJ1-6,TRBV4-2,TRBD1,CASSQDTGTGGSPLHF,TGTGCCAGCAGCCAAGACACCGGGACAGGGGGTTCACCCCTCCACTTT
-,TRBJ2-3,TRBV10-1,-,CASSEAGSRDTQYF,TGCGCCAGCAGTGAAGCGGGTTCCAGGGATACGCAGTATTTT
-,TRBJ1-6,TRBV2,-,CASSDRRARHF,TGTGCCAGCAGTGATCGGAGAGCCCGGCACTTT
-,TRBJ2-7,TRBV15,-,CATSRVAGQGNYEQYF,TGTGCCACCAGCAGAGTTGCCGGGCAGGGCAACTACGAGCAGTACTTC
-,TRBJ1-2,TRBV9,TRBD1,CASSVAGGQGSYTF,TGTGCCAGCAGCGTAGCAGGGGGCCAGGGGAGCTACACCTTC
-,TRBJ1-4,TRBV10-3,-,CAISAVGGEKLFF,TGTGCCATCAGTGCGGTGGGGGGTGAAAAACTGTTTTTT
-,TRBJ1-6,TRBV27,-,CASSLSPRAYNSPLHF,TGTGCCAGCAGTTTAAGTCCCAGGGCCTATAATTCACCCCTCCACTTT
-,TRBJ2-7,TRBV6-1,-,CASSEVGVDYEQYF,TGTGCCAGCAGTGAAGTTGGTGTGGACTACGAGCAGTACTTC
-,TRBJ1-2,TRBV6-1,-,CASRPGHQVYGYTF,TGTGCCAGCAGGCCGGGACACCAAGTCTATGGCTACACCTTC
-,TRBJ2-7,TRBV11-1,-,CASSTDTYEQYF,TGTGCCAGCAGCACGGACACCTACGAGCAGTACTTC
once,TRBJ1-3,TRBV18,-,CASSPGPSSGNTIYF,TGTGCCAGCTCCCCAGGGCCTTCCTCTGGAAACACCATATATTTT
-,TRBJ2-1,TRBV11-3,TRBD2,CASSDSGASGGVSNEQFF,TGTGCCAGCAGCGACTCCGGGGCTAGCGGGGGGGTAAGCAATGAGCAGTTCTTC
-,TRBJ1-1,TRBV6-6,-,CATNPTVNTEAFF,TGTGCCACAAACCCGACAGTTAACACTGAAGCTTTCTTT
-,TRBJ2-5,TRBV7-2,-,CASSSPRVGAETQYF,TGTGCCAGCAGCTCCCCCCGCGTGGGCGCGGAGACCCAGTACTTC
-,TRBJ2-2,TRBV7-3,-,CASSFLTQGTGELFF,TGTGCCAGCAGCTTTTTAACCCAGGGAACCGGGGAGCTGTTTTTT
-,TRBJ2-5,TRBV11-2,-,CASSLGSYQETQYF,TGTGCCAGCAGCTTAGGTAGTTACCAAGAGACCCAGTACTTC
-,TRBJ1-6,TRBV5-1,TRBD1,CASSIIPGQDNSPLHF,TGCGCCAGCAGCATAATTCCGGGACAGGATAATTCACCCCTCCACTTT
few,TRBJ1-2,TRBV2,TRBD1,CASTDVTGVNYGYTF,TGTGCCAGCACAGATGTAACAGGGGTTAACTATGGCTACACCTTC
-,TRBJ2-3,TRBV6-4,TRBD2,CASSKRGGTDTQYF,TGTGCCAGCAGTAAGCGGGGTGGGACAGATACGCAGTATTTT
-,TRBJ1-1,TRBV6-5,TRBD1,CASSGQGISGEAFF,TGTGCCAGCAGCGGACAGGGCATTTCGGGCGAAGCTTTCTTT
-,TRBJ2-3,TRBV29-1,TRBD2,CSVQLAGFIDTQYF,TGCAGCGTTCAACTAGCGGGGTTTATAGATACGCAGTATTTT
few,TRBJ2-3,TRBV25-1,-,CASSKHSFTDTQYF,TGTGCCAGCAGTAAACACAGCTTTACAGATACGCAGTATTTT
-,TRBJ2-1,TRBV2,-,CASTRGREQFF,TGTGCCAGCACTCGGGGTAGGGAGCAGTTCTTC
-,TRBJ2-7,TRBV4-2,-,CASSQDWSGDEQYF,TGTGCCAGCAGCCAAGATTGGTCAGGGGACGAGCAGTACTTC
-,TRBJ2-2,TRBV6-1,-,CASLRGGTGTGELFF,TGTGCCAGCCTACGCGGAGGGACTGGGACCGGGGAGCTGTTTTTT
-,TRBJ2-7,TRBV27,TRBD1,CASSPYPGTGGLGEQYF,TGTGCCAGCAGTCCCTACCCCGGGACAGGGGGCTTGGGGGAGCAGTACTTC
-,TRBJ2-3,TRBV6-1,-,CASSLPGTDTQYF,TGTGCCAGCAGCCTCCCCGGCACAGATACGCAGTATTTT
once,TRBJ2-2,TRBV19,-,CASSMGSSNTGELFF,TGTGCCAGTAGTATGGGCAGTTCGAACACCGGGGAGCTGTTTTTT
-,TRBJ2-1,TRBV6-1,-,CASTKTLAGREQFF,TGTGCCAGCACCAAGACACTAGCCGGAAGGGAGCAGTTCTTC
-,TRBJ2-1,TRBV7-9,-,CASSLGQINGEQFF,TGTGCCAGCAGCCTTGGACAGATAAACGGTGAGCAGTTCTTC
-,TRBJ1-1,TRBV6-5,-,CASSQSVRWTEAFF,TGTGCCAGCAGTCAATCAGTTCGTTGGACTGAAGCTTTCTTT
-,TRBJ1-2,TRBV18,-,CASSPQEGYYGYTF,TGTGCCAGCTCACCACAGGAGGGATACTATGGCTACACCTTC
-,TRBJ2-1,TRBV9,TRBD2,CASSVGSGGAQFF,TGTGCCAGCAGCGTAGGTAGCGGGGGGGCACAGTTCTTC
-,TRBJ1-5,TRBV7-8,-,CASSLLAGNSNQPQHF,TGTGCCAGCAGCCTCCTAGCGGGGAATAGCAATCAGCCCCAGCATTTT